These 27 T cell receptor beta chains originate from one sample sequenced in a study of blood T cell repertoires in COVID-19. Assay used: immunoSEQ multiplex PCR; TCRdb lists only in-frame clones, some missing. In the table there are about 47,000 clones, around four fifths of which are singletons. The sequencing sample was made of peripheral blood. All receptors come from a human donor with acute or convalescent COVID-19. The donor label of this sample is uncertain.

V is TRBV7-9 and J is TRBJ2-2, with D possibly TRBD1 on 6 matching bases. V was pared by 5 bases and J by 4 bases, with 14 bases between. Germline V gives CDR1 SEHNR, CDR2 FQNEAQ (reference sequence). The CDR3 has 15 amino acids. DNA of the CDR3: TGTGCCAGCAGCCCGGGACAAGGGGGCACCGGGGAGCTGTTTTTT. The encoded protein is CASSPGQGGTGELFF. The full variable domain, rest sourced from reference TRBV7-9 and TRBJ2-2, is DTGVSQNPRHKITKRGQNVTFRCDPISEHNRLYWYRQTLGQGPEFLTYFQNEAQLEKSRLLSDRFSAERPKGSFSTLEIQRTEQGDSAMYLCASSPGQGGTGELFFGEGSRLTVL.

The chain carries TRBV3-1 (or the pseudogene TRBV3-2) and TRBJ2-1; D not resolved. The CDR3 has 11 residues. The V end was cut by 5 bases, the J end by 10 bases, with 9 bases between. Germline-derived CDR1 and CDR2 are LGHDT and YNNKEL (reference sequence). The CDR3 sequence: CASSSPREQFF. The CDR3 DNA reads as TGTGCCAGCAGCTCCCCTAGAGAGCAGTTCTTC.

This sequence joins TRBV19 and TRBJ1-1; D is unclear. CDR1 is LNHDA, CDR2 SQIVND, per germline (reference sequence). The V and J ends lost 4 bases and 7 bases respectively, with 10 bases between them. CDR3 length: 12 amino acids. This CDR3 is CASSRMGYEAFF. DNA for the CDR3: TGTGCCAGTAGTAGAATGGGCTATGAAGCTTTCTTT.

The CDR3 reads CASSGRGNTEAFF. DNA for the CDR3: TGTGCCAGCAGCGGGCGAGGGAACACTGAAGCTTTCTTT. The V call is TRBV9, the J call TRBJ1-1, with D unresolved. This CDR3 is built from 13 residues. In germline, CDR1 is SGDLS, CDR2 YYNGEE. With 3 bases removed from V and 1 base from J, the gap between germline ends came to 7 bases.

The chain is built from TRBV6-2 or TRBV6-3 and TRBJ2-7; 9 bases are shared with TRBD1. The V gene end was trimmed by 4 bases and the J gene end by 2 bases; junction bases not matched to a gene: 12. The CDR3 is 17 residues long. Germline V gives CDR1 MNHEY, CDR2 SVGEGT. The CDR3 sequence is CASSSDRGHLRTYEQYF. The CDR3 region has the DNA TGTGCCAGCAGTTCGGACAGGGGTCACCTAAGGACCTACGAGCAGTACTTC.

The chain has TRBV29-1 and TRBJ1-2, with D maybe TRBD1 (6 bases). The V gene lost 7 bases and the J gene lost 5 bases, with 17 bases spanning the gap. The CDR3 has 13 amino acids. Germline CDR1 SQVTM, CDR2 ANQGSEA. The CDR3 here is CSGMTTGSYGYTF. The CDR3 DNA reads as TGCAGCGGAATGACGACAGGAAGTTATGGCTACACCTTC.

This sequence joins TRBV18 and TRBJ1-2; 10 nucleotides agree with TRBD1. The CDR3 totals 17 residues. Trimming took 2 bases from V and 0 from J; bases not matched to a gene: 6. Germline CDR1 KGHSH, CDR2 LQKENI. CDR3: CASSPSTGGAANYGYTF. DNA of the CDR3: TGTGCCAGCTCACCATCGACAGGGGGCGCCGCTAACTATGGCTACACCTTC.

J is TRBJ2-1 and V is TRBV10-1, with 10 bases that match TRBD2. Germline V gene sequence: CDR1 WNHNN, CDR2 SYGVQD (reference sequence). The CDR3 is 16 amino acids. After removal of 6 bases from V and 10 bases from J, the junction contained 15 bases not matched to a gene. The CDR3 nucleotides are TGCGCCAGCAGCGCGGGAGGCACTAGCGGGGTACGGGAGCAGTTCTTC. The encoded protein is CASSAGGTSGVREQFF.

This sequence joins TRBV3-1 (or the pseudogene TRBV3-2) and TRBJ2-1; D gene ambiguous. Germline loops: CDR1 LGHDT, CDR2 YNNKEL (reference sequence). V was trimmed by 0 bases and J by 0 bases, leaving 15 bases between them. The CDR3 totals 18 residues. The CDR3 bases are TGTGCCAGCAGCCAAGATAAATGGTTTGCGGACTCCTACAATGAGCAGTTCTTC. Encoded protein: CASSQDKWFADSYNEQFF.

The chain's CDR3 is CASSYDRNTEAFF. For the CDR3, the DNA is TGTGCCAGCAGTTACGACAGGAACACTGAAGCTTTCTTT. The chain employs TRBV6-6 and TRBJ1-1, with TRBD1 as a possible D gene (5 bases). Germline CDR1 MNHNY, CDR2 SVGAGI (reference sequence). The CDR3 is 13 amino acids. The V end lost 2 bases, the J end lost 1 base, and 5 bases lay between the germline ends.

The V and J genes are TRBV27 and TRBJ1-1, with 8 bases matching TRBD1. This CDR3 is built from 15 residues. Germline CDR1 reads MNHEY; CDR2 reads SMNVEV (reference sequence). Germline trimming cut 1 base from V and 1 base from J; bases unmatched to any gene: 2. DNA of the CDR3: TGTGCCAGCAGTTTATGGACAGGGAGGAACACTGAAGCTTTCTTT. Translating it yields CASSLWTGRNTEAFF.

This chain joins TRBV5-4 and TRBJ2-5; 12 bases are shared with TRBD2. This CDR3 contains 18 residues. From germline, CDR1 is SGHNT and CDR2 YYREEE (reference sequence). V was clipped by 0 bases and J by 3 bases; unmatched bases: 9. The CDR3 spells CASSLEFRTSGEEETQYF. CDR3 bases: TGTGCCAGCAGCTTGGAATTTAGGACTAGCGGGGAAGAAGAGACCCAGTACTTC.

The gene calls are TRBV5-8 and TRBJ2-1, with 11 bases aligning to TRBD2. Looked up from germline, CDR1 is SGHTS and CDR2 is YDEGEE. The V gene end was trimmed by 4 bases and the J gene end by 8 bases; junction bases not matched to a gene: 11. The CDR3 contains 16 residues. The CDR3 region has the DNA TGTGCCAGCAGCGTGGGTAGCGGGAGGGCCTGGGATGAGCAGTTCTTC. Protein: CASSVGSGRAWDEQFF.

This clone appeared a single time. This chain joins TRBV24-1 and TRBJ2-7; possible D gene TRBD1, 5 bases. Trimming shortened V by 3 bases and J by 5 bases, and 10 bases separated the two germline ends. The CDR3 extends over 13 amino acids. CDR1 KGHDR and CDR2 SFDVKD come from the germline V gene. Written as DNA, the CDR3 is TGTGCCACCAGTGATCCCGACAGCCACGAGCAGTACTTC. This sequence encodes CATSDPDSHEQYF.

The V gene is TRBV28, the J gene TRBJ2-3, with 7 bases matching TRBD2. CDR3 size: 13 residues. Germline CDR1 and CDR2: MDHEN and SYDVKM. The ends lost 5 bases at V and 4 bases at J; junction bases unmatched: 3. Written as DNA, the CDR3 is TGTGCCAGCAGTAGCCTAGCGGCAGATACGCAGTATTTT. It codes for CASSSLAADTQYF.

V gene TRBV19 combines with J gene TRBJ2-3; 10 nucleotides align to TRBD2. CDR1 and CDR2 from the germline V gene are LNHDA and SQIVND (reference sequence). The CDR3 sequence is 17 residues long. V shed 0 bases and J 5 bases; nucleotides not matched to a gene: 8. This CDR3 reads CASSIDLSGRGGDTQYF. The CDR3 region has the DNA TGTGCCAGTAGTATAGATCTGAGCGGGAGGGGAGGAGATACGCAGTATTTT.

The rearrangement links TRBV7-6 to TRBJ2-1, with unresolved D. Germline values: CDR1 SGHVS, CDR2 FNYEAQ. The CDR3 is 15 amino acids. The V and J ends lost 3 bases and 7 bases respectively, with 16 bases between them. Here the CDR3 DNA reads TGTGCCAGCAGCTTTCAGGCAGGCCCTCGGAATGAGCAGTTCTTC. This translates into CASSFQAGPRNEQFF.

To note about this clone: One junction end does not reproduce the germline sequence, and a read error may be involved. This chain uses TRBV3-1 (or the pseudogene TRBV3-2) with TRBJ2-3, with 11 bases lining up with TRBD2. This CDR3 is built from 16 residues. Germline V lookup: CDR1 LGHDT, CDR2 YNNKEL (reference sequence). The CDR3 loop reads CASSQILAGGTDTQYF. The CDR3 bases are TGTGCCAGCAGCCAAATTCTAGCGGGGGGCACCGATACGCAGTATTTT.

The chain uses TRBV28 and TRBJ2-7; maybe TRBD2 (5 bases). The CDR3 extends over 13 amino acids. The germline V and J ends were trimmed by 7 bases and 5 bases, with 15 bases remaining between them. The germline V gene encodes CDR1 MDHEN and CDR2 SYDVKM. The CDR3 sequence: CASNGDGKDEQYF. Here the CDR3 DNA reads TGTGCCAGCAACGGGGATGGGAAGGACGAGCAGTACTTC. Using reference TRBV28 and TRBJ2-7 for the parts outside the CDR3, the full variable domain is DVKVTQSSRYLVKRTGEKVFLECVQDMDHENMFWYRQDPGLGLRLIYFSYDVKMKEKGDIPEGYSVSREKKERFSLILESASTNQTSMYLCASNGDGKDEQYFGPGTRLTVT.

The chain is built from TRBV5-4 and TRBJ2-1, with 8 bases that match TRBD2. CDR1 is SGHNT, CDR2 YYREEE, per germline (reference sequence). The CDR3 is made up of 15 amino acids. J was trimmed by 7 bases and V by 2 bases; bases with no gene match: 8. The CDR3 region has the DNA TGTGCCAGCAGCTTACCGGGACTAGTTGCGAATGAGCAGTTCTTC. Translated: CASSLPGLVANEQFF. Variable domain in full (rest from reference TRBV5-4 and TRBJ2-1): ETGVTQSPTHLIKTRGQQVTLRCSSQSGHNTVSWYQQALGQGPQFIFQYYREEENGRGNFPPRFSGLQFPNYSSELNVNALELDDSALYLCASSLPGLVANEQFFGPGTRLTVL.

This clone showed up just once. This chain uses TRBV11-2 with TRBJ2-7; TRBD2 matches at 9 bases. This CDR3 has 14 amino acids. CDR1 and CDR2 from the germline V gene are SGHAT and FQNNGV. After removal of 7 bases from V and 3 bases from J, the junction contained 7 bases not matched to a gene. The CDR3 loop reads CASTTRLAVYEQYF. The CDR3 nucleotides read TGTGCCAGCACCACGCGACTAGCGGTCTACGAGCAGTACTTC.

This clone was found a few times. The chain joins TRBV12-3 or TRBV12-4 to TRBJ1-1; D remains unclear. This CDR3 has 13 residues. The V end lost 3 bases, the J end lost 2 bases, and 7 bases lay between the germline ends. This CDR3 is CASSFTVNTEAFF. The CDR3, as DNA: TGTGCCAGCAGTTTTACAGTAAACACTGAAGCTTTCTTT.

This sequence joins TRBV27 and TRBJ1-1, with TRBD1 as a possible D gene (5 bases). CDR1 is MNHEY and CDR2 is SMNVEV in the germline V gene (reference sequence). CDR3 length: 13 amino acids. Trimming took 5 bases from V and 1 from J, leaving 8 bases between them. The CDR3 reads CASSDTGNTEAFF. Written as DNA, the CDR3 is TGTGCCAGCAGTGATACAGGGAACACTGAAGCTTTCTTT.

J is TRBJ2-7 and V is TRBV5-4, with D tentatively TRBD2 (6 bases). Germline-derived CDR1 and CDR2 are SGHNT and YYREEE (reference sequence). V was clipped by 4 bases and J by 4 bases, with 18 bases between them. The CDR3 covers 15 residues. The CDR3 loop is CASSPDGGFQYEQYF. The DNA for the CDR3 is TGTGCCAGCAGCCCGGATGGGGGGTTTCAGTACGAGCAGTACTTC.

The genes are TRBV27 and TRBJ1-5, with 7 bases aligning to TRBD1. Losses at the gene ends were 3 bases for V and 6 bases for J; bases not matched to a gene: 2. CDR3 length: 13 amino acids. Germline V gene data show CDR1 as MNHEY and CDR2 as SMNVEV (reference sequence). DNA for the CDR3: TGTGCCAGCAGTTTGGACAGGTTTCAGCCCCAGCATTTT. It encodes CASSLDRFQPQHF.

This rearrangement joins TRBV10-3 to TRBJ1-2; D unresolved. V was cut by 7 bases and J by 4 bases, with 13 bases left in between. CDR1 and CDR2 from the germline V gene are ENHRY and SYGVKD. The CDR3 runs to 13 residues. The CDR3 loop reads CAITPEGSYGYTF. In DNA, the CDR3 is TGTGCCATCACCCCGGAGGGCTCCTATGGCTACACCTTC.

The rearrangement links TRBV28 to TRBJ1-3, with no clear D. The CDR3 contains 16 residues. CDR1 MDHEN and CDR2 SYDVKM come from the germline V gene. The germline V and J ends were trimmed by 7 bases and 0 bases, with 16 bases remaining between them. The CDR3 here is CASTSQLLLSGNTIYF. The CDR3 DNA sequence: TGTGCCAGCACCTCCCAACTACTACTCTCTGGAAACACCATATATTTT.